This entry lists 13 T cell receptor beta chains sequenced from one sample in a study of blood T cell repertoires in COVID-19. Libraries were prepared by immunoSEQ multiplex PCR; TCRdb keeps only in-frame clonotypes and omits some of them. The sample yields tens of thousands of clones, 70% to 90% seen once. The sample comprised peripheral blood. These receptors all come from a man in his fifties with active COVID-19.

This clone has just a few counts. The V call is TRBV6-5, the J call TRBJ2-7; a weak D match, TRBD1 (6 bases). CDR1 and CDR2 from the germline V gene are MNHEY and SVGAGI. Trimming took 5 bases from V and 4 from J, leaving 15 bases between them. This CDR3 contains 14 residues. The CDR3 here is CASSPTGKPYEQYF. For the CDR3, the DNA is TGTGCCAGCAGTCCTACAGGGAAACCATACGAGCAGTACTTC.

The J gene is TRBJ2-3, the V gene TRBV19; 11 nucleotides match TRBD2. This CDR3 contains 18 residues. Germline lookup yields CDR1 LNHDA and CDR2 SQIVND (reference sequence). J lost 4 bases, V lost 2 bases, and 11 bases had no gene match. Here the CDR3 DNA reads TGTGCCAGTAGTATACGGCTAGCGGGGGGTAATTGGGCAGATACGCAGTATTTT. Translated, it gives CASSIRLAGGNWADTQYF.

This chain links TRBV18 with TRBJ2-6; TRBD2 matches at 7 bases. The CDR3 consists of 17 residues. The germline V gene encodes CDR1 KGHSH and CDR2 LQKENI. The V segment lost 1 base and the J segment 1 base; nucleotides outside the gene matches: 4. CDR3 nucleotides: TGTGCCAGCTCACCACTAAGGGGAGGGTCTGGGGCCAACGTCCTGACTTTC. Translated, it gives CASSPLRGGSGANVLTF.

V and J are TRBV7-9 and TRBJ2-5, with 7 positions matching TRBD1. Germline V gene data show CDR1 as SEHNR and CDR2 as FQNEAQ (reference sequence). CDR3 length equals 15 residues. With V trimmed by 5 bases and J by 1 base, 7 bases remained unmatched. CDR3 sequence reads: CASSPTTGLQETQYF. The CDR3 nucleotides are TGTGCCAGCAGCCCGACGACAGGGCTCCAAGAGACCCAGTACTTC.

This clone was found a few times. The chain carries TRBV3-1 (or the pseudogene TRBV3-2) and TRBJ2-1; no clear D gene. CDR1 and CDR2 (germline): LGHDT, YNNKEL (reference sequence). The CDR3 has 11 amino acids. Trimming took 1 base from V and 10 from J, leaving 5 bases between them. In nucleotides, the CDR3 is TGTGCCAGCAGCCAAGCCAGGGAGCAGTTCTTC. Translating it yields CASSQAREQFF.

The CDR3 loop is CASTRVNTEAFF. The CDR3, as DNA: TGTGCCAGCACCAGGGTGAACACTGAAGCTTTCTTT. This chain joins TRBV28 and TRBJ1-1; maybe TRBD1 (5 bases). The ends were cut back, 7 bases at V and 0 bases at J, with 6 bases in the middle. The germline CDR1 and CDR2 sequences are MDHEN and SYDVKM. The CDR3 sequence is 12 residues long.

The chain combines TRBV9 with TRBJ2-3; 8 bases agree with TRBD1. The CDR3 covers 15 residues. Germline values: CDR1 SGDLS, CDR2 YYNGEE. The V and J ends lost 4 bases and 3 bases, in that order; junction bases with no gene match: 7. The CDR3 nucleotides are TGTGCCAGCAGCCCCCGACAGGGGTCAACAGATACGCAGTATTTT. Its protein is CASSPRQGSTDTQYF.

The chain carries TRBV19 and TRBJ2-7; TRBD2 matches 7 bases. The CDR3 sequence is 13 residues long. Germline values: CDR1 LNHDA, CDR2 SQIVND (reference sequence). J lost 3 bases, V lost 6 bases, and 5 bases had no gene match. CDR3 sequence: CASRGRESYEQYF. DNA of the CDR3: TGTGCCAGTAGGGGGCGGGAGAGCTACGAGCAGTACTTC.

The chain uses TRBV9 and TRBJ2-7, with a weak D call TRBD2 (5 bases). Trimming removed 3 bases from V and 0 bases from J, with 10 bases in between. CDR3 length: 14 residues. Per germline, CDR1 SGDLS and CDR2 YYNGEE. CDR3 loop: CASSEGDYSYEQYF. In DNA, the CDR3 is TGTGCCAGCAGCGAGGGAGACTACTCCTACGAGCAGTACTTC.

This chain joins TRBV19 and TRBJ2-3, with unresolved D. Trimming pared 7 bases from V and 0 bases from J, leaving 14 bases between. The CDR3 covers 15 residues. CDR1 is LNHDA, CDR2 SQIVND, per germline (reference sequence). DNA for the CDR3: TGTGCCAGTAACCTAGACTCGACTAGCACAGATACGCAGTATTTT. Amino acids: CASNLDSTSTDTQYF.

For the CDR3, the DNA is TGTGCCATCAGTGATTGGGGGCCGAGCTCCTACGAGCAGTACTTC. It specifies CAISDWGPSSYEQYF. The rearrangement joins TRBV10-3 to TRBJ2-7; tentative D call: TRBD1 (6 bases). V was shortened by 3 bases and J by 0 bases, with 12 bases between the two germline ends. Germline CDR1 is ENHRY and CDR2 is SYGVKD. The CDR3 runs 15 residues.

The V call is TRBV5-4, the J call TRBJ2-7; 7 bases align to TRBD1. There are 15 residues in the CDR3. V was clipped by 4 bases and J by 3 bases; unmatched bases: 10. Germline CDR1 is SGHNT and CDR2 is YYREEE (reference sequence). The CDR3 loop reads CASSRDGTVFYEQYF. CDR3 in DNA: TGTGCCAGCAGCAGAGACGGGACAGTTTTCTACGAGCAGTACTTC.

The chain employs TRBV18 and TRBJ2-5; TRBD1 agrees at 8 bases. Unmatched junction bases numbered 4, after V lost 0 bases and J lost 4 bases. Germline-derived CDR1 and CDR2 are KGHSH and LQKENI. The CDR3 runs to 15 residues. Here the CDR3 reads CASSPPIRGRETQYF. CDR3 DNA: TGTGCCAGCTCACCACCTATCAGGGGGCGAGAGACCCAGTACTTC.